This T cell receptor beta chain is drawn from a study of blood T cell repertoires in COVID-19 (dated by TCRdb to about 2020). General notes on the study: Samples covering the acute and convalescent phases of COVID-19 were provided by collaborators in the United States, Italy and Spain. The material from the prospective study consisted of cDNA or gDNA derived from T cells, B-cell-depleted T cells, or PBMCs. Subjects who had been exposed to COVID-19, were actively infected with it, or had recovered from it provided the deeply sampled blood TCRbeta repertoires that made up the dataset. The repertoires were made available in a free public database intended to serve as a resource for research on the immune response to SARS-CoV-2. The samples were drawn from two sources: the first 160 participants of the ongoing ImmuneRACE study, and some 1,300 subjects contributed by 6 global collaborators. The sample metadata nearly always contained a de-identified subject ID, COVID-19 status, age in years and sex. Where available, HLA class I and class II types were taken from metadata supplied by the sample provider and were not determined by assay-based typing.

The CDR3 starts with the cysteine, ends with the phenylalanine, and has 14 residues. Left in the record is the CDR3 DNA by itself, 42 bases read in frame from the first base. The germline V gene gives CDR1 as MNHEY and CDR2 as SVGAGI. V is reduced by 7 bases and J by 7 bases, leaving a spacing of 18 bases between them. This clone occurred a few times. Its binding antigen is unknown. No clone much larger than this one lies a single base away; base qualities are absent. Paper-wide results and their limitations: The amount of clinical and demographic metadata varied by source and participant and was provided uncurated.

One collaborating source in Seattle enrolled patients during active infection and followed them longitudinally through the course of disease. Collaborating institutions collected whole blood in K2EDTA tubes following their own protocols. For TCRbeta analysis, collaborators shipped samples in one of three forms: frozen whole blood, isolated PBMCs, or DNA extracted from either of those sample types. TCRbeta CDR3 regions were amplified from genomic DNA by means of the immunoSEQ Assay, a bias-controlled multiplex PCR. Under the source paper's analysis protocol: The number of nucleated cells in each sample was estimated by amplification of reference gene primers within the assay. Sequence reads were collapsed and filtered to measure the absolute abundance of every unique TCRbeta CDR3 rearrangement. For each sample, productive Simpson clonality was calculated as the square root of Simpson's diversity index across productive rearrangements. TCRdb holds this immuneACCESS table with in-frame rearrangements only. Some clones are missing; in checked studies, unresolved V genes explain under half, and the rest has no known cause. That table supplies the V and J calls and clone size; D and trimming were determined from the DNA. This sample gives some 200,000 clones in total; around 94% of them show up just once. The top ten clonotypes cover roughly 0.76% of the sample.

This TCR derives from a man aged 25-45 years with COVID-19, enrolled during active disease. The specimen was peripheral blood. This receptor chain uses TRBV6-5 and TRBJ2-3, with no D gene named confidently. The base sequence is TGTGCCAGCACCGGCGGAGACGGCCAAAATACGCAGTATTTT. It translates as CASTGGDGQNTQYF.